Ten or more counts support the clone carrying this T cell receptor (beta chain). TCRdb reanalysed the RT-PCR reads using MiXCR and keeps one entry per CDR3 protein. This table has almost 700,000 distinct CDR3 sequences, approximately 15% appearing once. Germline CDR1 reads SGHDT; CDR2 reads YYEEEE. The CDR3 length is 15 residues. The trim removed 5 bases at V and 5 bases at J, leaving 8 bases unmatched. This chain connects TRBV5-6 to TRBJ2-1; the match to TRBD1 covers 9 bases. The sample taken for sequencing was memory CD4+ T cells from blood. The receptor comes from a female donor in good health, serving as a healthy control. The CDR3 sequence is CASSPGTGIHNEQFF. DNA of the CDR3: TGTGCCAGCAGTCCCGGGACAGGGATTCACAATGAGCAGTTCTTC.